This TCR beta chain comes out of a study of blood T cell repertoires in COVID-19. Overall study: Material from acute and convalescent COVID-19 was sourced from the United States, Italy and Spain. PBMCs, B-cell-depleted T cells, or T cells provided the cDNA or gDNA that made up the material.

As handled by the study authors: Reference gene primer amplification in the assay estimated nucleated cell counts. Here immunoSEQ multiplex PCR was the method, and the copy in TCRdb shows in-frame clones only, minus some. For V, J and clone size, that table is used; D and trimming come from the DNA. The data contain around 99,000 clones, 84% of them seen just once; the ten biggest clones take up approximately 4.4%. V was cut by 5 bases and J by 5 bases, with 10 bases left in between. The germline gives CDR1 SGHTA, CDR2 FQGNSA. The CDR3 contains 13 residues. V gene TRBV7-2 combines with J gene TRBJ2-1; D is undetermined. The clonotype originates from a human donor in a cohort sampled during active COVID-19. Specimen: peripheral blood. CDR3 loop: CASSRISNNEQFF. In DNA form, the CDR3 reads TGTGCCAGCAGCCGAATATCTAACAATGAGCAGTTCTTC.